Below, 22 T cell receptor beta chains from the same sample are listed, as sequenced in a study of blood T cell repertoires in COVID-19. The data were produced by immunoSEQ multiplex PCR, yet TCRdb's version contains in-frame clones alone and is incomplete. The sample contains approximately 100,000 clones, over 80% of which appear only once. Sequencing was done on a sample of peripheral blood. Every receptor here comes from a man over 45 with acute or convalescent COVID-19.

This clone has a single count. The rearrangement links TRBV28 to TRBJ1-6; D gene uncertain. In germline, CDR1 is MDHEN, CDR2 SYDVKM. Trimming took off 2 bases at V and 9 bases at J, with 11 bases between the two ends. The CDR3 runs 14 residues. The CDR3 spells CASSLSPGLSPLHF. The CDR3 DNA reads TGTGCCAGCAGTTTAAGTCCAGGTCTTTCACCCCTCCACTTT. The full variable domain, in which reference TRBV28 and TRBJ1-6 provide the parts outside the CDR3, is DVKVTQSSRYLVKRTGEKVFLECVQDMDHENMFWYRQDPGLGLRLIYFSYDVKMKEKGDIPEGYSVSREKKERFSLILESASTNQTSMYLCASSLSPGLSPLHFGNGTRLTVT.

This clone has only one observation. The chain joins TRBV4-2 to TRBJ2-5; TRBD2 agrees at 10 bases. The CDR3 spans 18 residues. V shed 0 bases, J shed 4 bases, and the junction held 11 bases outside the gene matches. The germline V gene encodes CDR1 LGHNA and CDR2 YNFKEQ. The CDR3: CASSQESRSGGALETQYF. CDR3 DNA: TGTGCCAGCAGCCAAGAAAGTCGGAGCGGGGGGGCTTTAGAGACCCAGTACTTC.

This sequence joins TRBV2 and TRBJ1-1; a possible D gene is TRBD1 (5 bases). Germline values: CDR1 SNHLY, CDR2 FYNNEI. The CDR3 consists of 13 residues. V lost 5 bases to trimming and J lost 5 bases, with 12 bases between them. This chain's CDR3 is CASSTRAVTEAFF. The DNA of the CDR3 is TGTGCCAGCAGTACCAGGGCGGTGACTGAAGCTTTCTTT.

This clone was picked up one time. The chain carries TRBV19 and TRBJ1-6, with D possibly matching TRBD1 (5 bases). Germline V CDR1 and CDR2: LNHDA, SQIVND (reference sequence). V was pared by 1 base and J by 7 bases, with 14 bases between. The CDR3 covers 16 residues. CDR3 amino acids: CASSIGTHRGNSPLHF. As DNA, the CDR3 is TGTGCCAGTAGTATAGGCACTCACCGGGGGAATTCACCCCTCCACTTT. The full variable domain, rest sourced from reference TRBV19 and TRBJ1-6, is DGGITQSPKYLFRKEGQNVTLSCEQNLNHDAMYWYRQDPGQGLRLIYYSQIVNDFQKGDIAEGYSVSREKKESFPLTVTSAQKNPTAFYLCASSIGTHRGNSPLHFGNGTRLTVT.

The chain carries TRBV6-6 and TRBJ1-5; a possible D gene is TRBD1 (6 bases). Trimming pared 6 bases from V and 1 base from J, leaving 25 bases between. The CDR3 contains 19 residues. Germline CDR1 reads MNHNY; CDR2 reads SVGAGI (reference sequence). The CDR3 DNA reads TGTGCCAGCAGCTCGATAAGGGGGTCTGGCGGAATAAGCAATCAGCCCCAGCATTTT. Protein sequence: CASSSIRGSGGISNQPQHF.

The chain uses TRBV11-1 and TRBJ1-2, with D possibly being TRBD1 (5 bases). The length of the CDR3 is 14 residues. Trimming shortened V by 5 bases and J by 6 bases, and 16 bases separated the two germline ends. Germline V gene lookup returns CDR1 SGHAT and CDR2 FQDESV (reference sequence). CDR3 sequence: CASSLRGLKDGYTF. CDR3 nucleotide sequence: TGTGCCAGCAGCCTCCGGGGACTCAAGGATGGCTACACCTTC.

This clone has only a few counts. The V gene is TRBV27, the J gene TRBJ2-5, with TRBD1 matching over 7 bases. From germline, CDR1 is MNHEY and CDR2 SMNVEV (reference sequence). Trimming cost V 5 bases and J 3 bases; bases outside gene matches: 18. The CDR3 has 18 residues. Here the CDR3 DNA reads TGTGCCAGCAGTCCCCTGACAGGGCCCGGGCCAAAAAAAGAGACCCAGTACTTC. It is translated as CASSPLTGPGPKKETQYF.

The CDR3 bases are TGTGCCAGCAGTTACCCAAGGAGGGGCAGATCCTACGAGCAGTACTTC. Its protein is CASSYPRRGRSYEQYF. The V and J genes are TRBV6-5 and TRBJ2-7; a possible D gene is TRBD2 (6 bases). The CDR3 covers 16 residues. Trimming took off 2 bases at V and 1 base at J, with 15 bases between the two ends. Germline CDR1 MNHEY, CDR2 SVGAGI.

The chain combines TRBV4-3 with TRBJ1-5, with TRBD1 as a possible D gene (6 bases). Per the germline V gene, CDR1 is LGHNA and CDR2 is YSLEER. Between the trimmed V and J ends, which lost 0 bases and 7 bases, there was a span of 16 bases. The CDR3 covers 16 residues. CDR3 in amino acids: CASSQDRRGGRQPQHF. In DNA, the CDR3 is TGCGCCAGCAGCCAAGATAGGAGGGGGGGCAGACAGCCCCAGCATTTT.

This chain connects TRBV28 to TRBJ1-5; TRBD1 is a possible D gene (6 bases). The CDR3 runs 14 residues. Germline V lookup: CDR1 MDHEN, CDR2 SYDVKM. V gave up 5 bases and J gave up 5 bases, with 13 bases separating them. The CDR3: CASSHRDMDQPQHF. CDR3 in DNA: TGTGCCAGCAGTCACCGGGACATGGATCAGCCCCAGCATTTT. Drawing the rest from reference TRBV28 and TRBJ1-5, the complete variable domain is DVKVTQSSRYLVKRTGEKVFLECVQDMDHENMFWYRQDPGLGLRLIYFSYDVKMKEKGDIPEGYSVSREKKERFSLILESASTNQTSMYLCASSHRDMDQPQHFGDGTRLSIL.

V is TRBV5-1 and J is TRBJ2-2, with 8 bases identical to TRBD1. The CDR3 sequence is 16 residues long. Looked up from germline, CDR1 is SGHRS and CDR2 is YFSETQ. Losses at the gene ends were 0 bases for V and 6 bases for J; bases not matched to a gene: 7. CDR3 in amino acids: CASSLGSGGAAGELFF. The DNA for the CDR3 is TGCGCCAGCAGCTTGGGGTCAGGGGGCGCGGCCGGGGAGCTGTTTTTT.

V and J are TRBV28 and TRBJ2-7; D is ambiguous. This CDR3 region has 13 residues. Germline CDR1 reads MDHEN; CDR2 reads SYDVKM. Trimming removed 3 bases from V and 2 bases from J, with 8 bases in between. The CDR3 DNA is TGTGCCAGCAGTTTGTCAGGCACCTACGAGCAGTACTTC. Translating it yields CASSLSGTYEQYF.

CDR3 sequence: CAWNRGSGETQYF. The CDR3 DNA sequence: TGTGCCTGGAACAGGGGAAGCGGGGAGACCCAGTACTTC. This chain connects TRBV30 to TRBJ2-5; TRBD1 might be the D (7 bases). Per germline, CDR1 GTSNPN and CDR2 SVGIG (reference sequence). This CDR3 has 13 residues. The V gene lost 4 bases and the J gene lost 5 bases, with 14 bases spanning the gap.

DNA of the CDR3: TGTGCCAGCCAACCCGGGTCTGATAATTCACCCCTCCACTTT. Protein product: CASQPGSDNSPLHF. The chain carries TRBV25-1 and TRBJ1-6; unclear D gene. Germline V CDR1 and CDR2: MGHDK, SYGVNS. The CDR3 spans 14 residues. V shed 8 bases and J shed 5 bases, with 13 bases lying between them.

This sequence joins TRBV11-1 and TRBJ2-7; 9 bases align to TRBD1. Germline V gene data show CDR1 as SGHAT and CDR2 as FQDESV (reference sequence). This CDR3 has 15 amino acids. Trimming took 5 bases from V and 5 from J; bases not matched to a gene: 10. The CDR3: CASSPRSDRGNEQYF. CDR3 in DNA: TGTGCCAGCAGCCCTAGATCGGACAGGGGTAACGAGCAGTACTTC.

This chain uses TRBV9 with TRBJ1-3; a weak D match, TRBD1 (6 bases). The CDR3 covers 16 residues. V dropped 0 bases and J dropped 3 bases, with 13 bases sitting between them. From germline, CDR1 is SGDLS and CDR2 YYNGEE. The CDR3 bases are TGTGCCAGCAGCGTAGGTCAGGGGCTGAATGGAAACACCATATATTTT. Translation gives CASSVGQGLNGNTIYF.

CDR3 in DNA: TGTGCCAGCAGTTCACGGGGGGCCTACAATGAGCAGTTCTTC. As protein: CASSSRGAYNEQFF. The chain joins TRBV27 to TRBJ2-1; 7 nucleotides agree with TRBD2. CDR1 is MNHEY and CDR2 is SMNVEV in the germline V gene (reference sequence). The ends lost 4 bases at V and 2 bases at J; junction bases unmatched: 2. The CDR3 has 14 residues.

CDR3 amino acids: CASSQVLTGDQPQHF. The DNA for the CDR3 is TGCGCCAGCAGCCAAGTATTAACAGGGGATCAGCCCCAGCATTTT. The V call is TRBV4-3, the J call TRBJ1-5, with TRBD1 matching 7 bases. V lost 1 base and J lost 5; bases outside the gene matches: 5. Germline V gives CDR1 LGHNA, CDR2 YSLEER. This CDR3 region has 15 residues.

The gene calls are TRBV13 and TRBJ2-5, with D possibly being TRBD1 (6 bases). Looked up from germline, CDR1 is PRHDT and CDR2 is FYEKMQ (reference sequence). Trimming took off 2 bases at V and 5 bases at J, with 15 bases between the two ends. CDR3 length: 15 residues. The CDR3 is CASSLRTAGGETQYF. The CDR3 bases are TGTGCCAGCAGCTTAAGGACAGCCGGTGGGGAGACCCAGTACTTC.

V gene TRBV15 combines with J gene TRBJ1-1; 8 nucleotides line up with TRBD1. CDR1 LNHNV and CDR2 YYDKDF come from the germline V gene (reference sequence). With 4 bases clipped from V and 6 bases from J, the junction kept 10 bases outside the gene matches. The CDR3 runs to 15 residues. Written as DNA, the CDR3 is TGTGCCACCAGCATCCTCAGGGGGCAGACTGCTGAAGCTTTCTTT. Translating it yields CATSILRGQTAEAFF. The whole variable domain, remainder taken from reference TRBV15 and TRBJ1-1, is DAMVIQNPRYQVTQFGKPVTLSCSQTLNHNVMYWYQQKSSQAPKLLFHYYDKDFNNEADTPDNFQSRRPNTSFCFLDIRSPGLGDTAMYLCATSILRGQTAEAFFGQGTRLTVV.

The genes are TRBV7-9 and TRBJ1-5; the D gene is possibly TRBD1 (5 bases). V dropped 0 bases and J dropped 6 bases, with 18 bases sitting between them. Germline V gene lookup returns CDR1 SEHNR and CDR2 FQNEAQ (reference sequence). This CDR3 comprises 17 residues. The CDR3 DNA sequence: TGTGCCAGCAGCTTAGCGCTAACCGGCAGGGATGGTCAGCCCCAGCATTTT. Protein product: CASSLALTGRDGQPQHF.

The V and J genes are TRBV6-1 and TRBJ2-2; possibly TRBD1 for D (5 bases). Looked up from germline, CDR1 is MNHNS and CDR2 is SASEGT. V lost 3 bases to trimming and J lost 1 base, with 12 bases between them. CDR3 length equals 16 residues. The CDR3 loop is CASSDLGRVNTGELFF. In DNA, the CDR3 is TGTGCCAGCAGTGATCTGGGGCGCGTGAACACCGGGGAGCTGTTTTTT.